A selection of T cell receptor beta chains follows, all from one sample in a study of vaccination effects on CD4 cells after COVID-19. Assay: immunoSEQ multiplex PCR; the TCRdb copy retains only in-frame clones and omits some. The sample shows under 30,000 clones, over 70% of them seen only once. Their cognate antigens are unknown. Sequenced here: CD4+ T cells from PBMCs cultured with HCoV-NL63 spike peptides, sampled before COVID-19 vaccination. The source is a human donor who received a COVID-19 vaccine. The CDR3 runs from the conserved cysteine through the conserved F or W. A D gene is named only where the DNA matches it firmly. Some rows mark clone size as missing; the rest say once, few, many or name a class of expanded clone.

clone_size,v_call,d_call,j_call,cdr3_aa,cdr3_nt
.,TRBV29-1,.,TRBJ1-1,CSVDARNTEAFF,TGCAGCGTTGATGCCAGGAACACTGAAGCTTTCTTT
.,TRBV11-2,.,TRBJ2-1,CASSLDSVVAEQFF,TGTGCCAGCAGCTTAGATTCTGTGGTGGCTGAGCAGTTCTTC
few,TRBV15,.,TRBJ1-4,CATSHLFHILDEKLFF,TGTGCCACCAGCCACCTGTTCCATATCCTCGATGAAAAACTGTTTTTT
.,TRBV3-1/TRBV3-2,.,TRBJ1-2,CASSDGGGYGYTF,TGTGCCAGCAGTGATGGAGGGGGGTATGGCTACACCTTC
.,TRBV6-5,TRBD1,TRBJ2-2,CASRGTANTGELFF,TGTGCCAGCAGAGGGACAGCGAACACCGGGGAGCTGTTTTTT
.,TRBV5-1,TRBD2,TRBJ2-5,CASSVLPGLAGGETQYF,TGCGCCAGCAGCGTTCTGCCGGGACTAGCGGGAGGGGAGACCCAGTACTTC
.,TRBV28,.,TRBJ1-1,CASSLGQGTEAFF,TGTGCCAGCAGTTTAGGCCAGGGCACTGAAGCTTTCTTT
.,TRBV9,.,TRBJ1-3,CASSVGARALGGNTIYF,TGTGCCAGCAGCGTAGGGGCAAGGGCTCTGGGGGGAAACACCATATATTTT
.,TRBV11-2,TRBD1,TRBJ1-6,CASSSDRGYNSPLHF,TGTGCCAGCAGCTCAGACAGGGGCTATAATTCACCCCTCCACTTT
once,TRBV6-5,.,TRBJ1-2,CASRRRVGVEGYTF,TGTGCCAGCAGAAGAAGGGTCGGGGTGGAGGGCTACACCTTC
few,TRBV6-5,.,TRBJ1-6,CASRRDSYNSPLHF,TGTGCCAGCAGAAGGGACTCCTATAATTCACCCCTCCACTTT
.,TRBV4-1,TRBD2,TRBJ2-7,CASSQLAGGGEQYF,TGCGCCAGCAGCCAACTAGCGGGAGGGGGCGAGCAGTACTTC
medium-sized,TRBV25-1,.,TRBJ1-3,CASSELAGANSGNTIYF,TGTGCCAGCAGTGAATTGGCAGGGGCCAACTCTGGAAACACCATATATTTT
few,TRBV5-1,.,TRBJ2-2,CASSLNGRDGELFF,TGCGCCAGCAGCTTGAATGGGAGAGACGGGGAGCTGTTTTTT
.,TRBV27,TRBD2,TRBJ2-1,CASSLGTSSYNEQFF,TGTGCCAGCAGTTTGGGGACTAGCTCCTACAATGAGCAGTTCTTC
.,TRBV18,.,TRBJ2-5,CASSLGQIGETQYF,TGTGCCAGCTCACTCGGACAGATCGGGGAGACCCAGTACTTC
.,TRBV5-1,.,TRBJ1-3,CASSLAGADNGNTIYF,TGCGCCAGCAGCTTGGCCGGGGCAGACAACGGAAACACCATATATTTT
.,TRBV9,TRBD2,TRBJ2-1,CASSVGTSGGGEQFF,TGTGCCAGCAGCGTGGGGACTAGCGGGGGTGGTGAGCAGTTCTTC
.,TRBV9,TRBD2,TRBJ2-2,CASSMGLAGVTGELFF,TGTGCCAGCAGCATGGGACTAGCGGGAGTGACCGGGGAGCTGTTTTTT
.,TRBV12-5,.,TRBJ1-3,CASGTRTAGNTIYF,TGTGCTAGTGGTACCAGGACAGCTGGAAACACCATATATTTT
.,TRBV24-1,.,TRBJ2-3,CATSDSLSADTQYF,TGTGCCACCAGTGATTCCCTTAGCGCAGATACGCAGTATTTT
few,TRBV4-2,TRBD2,TRBJ2-3,CASSLNQAGESDTQYF,TGTGCCAGCAGCCTCAACCAAGCGGGAGAATCGGATACGCAGTATTTT
.,TRBV2,.,TRBJ1-1,CAIRTTVNTEAFF,TGTGCCATCCGAACAACAGTGAACACTGAAGCTTTCTTT